This T cell receptor beta chain stems from a study of cytomegalovirus exposure and HLA in healthy donors. Vbeta (60) and Jbeta (13) primers were used in the PCR. The table came from immunoSEQ multiplex PCR; TCRdb's copy has only in-frame clones and leaves some out. The table shows about 82,000 clones, with roughly 61% occurring only once. Whole-study results and caveats: What a later analysis showed was that several of the most significant clusters appeared linked to common viral pathogens.

Worth noting for this clone: Its specificity is unknown. One junction end disagrees with the germline gene, perhaps due to a read error.

The CDR3 runs 16 residues. From germline, CDR1 is MNHEY and CDR2 SVGAGI. This chain uses TRBV6-5 with TRBJ2-1; perhaps TRBD2 as D (5 bases). This TCR came from a woman aged 40 to 50 in good health and CMV-seropositive. The source material was PBMCs. CDR3 bases: TGTGCCAGCAGCTACTCGACCGGGGTCTCCTACAATGAGCAGTTCTTC. Translating gives CASSYSTGVSYNEQFF.